This T cell receptor beta chain was captured in a study of shared clonotypes between healthy human individuals. Findings and limits, study-wide: About 5.2% was the fraction of naive CD4 clonotypes found shared across four donors.

For this clone: Its target is unknown.

The CDR3 has 17 amino acids. Germline V gene lookup returns CDR1 WNHNN and CDR2 SYGVQD (reference sequence). V lost 5 bases to trimming and J lost 5 bases; unmatched junction nucleotides: 11. Assay: immunoSEQ multiplex PCR; the TCRdb copy retains only in-frame clones and omits some. There are some 2.4 million clones in the sample; 80% to 95% occur only once, and approximately 0.37% lies in the top ten. J is TRBJ2-5 and V is TRBV10-1, with 13 bases that match TRBD2. Sequencing input: naive CD4+ T cells from PBMCs. Subset described: CD45RA+ positively selected. This clonotype originated in a man aged 18 to 30 in good health. Some clones in this sample may be carry-over from other donors' samples. The CDR3 DNA sequence: TGCGCCAGCAGTCAGGCCGGGACTAGCGGGATTCTGGAGACCCAGTACTTC. Translated: CASSQAGTSGILETQYF.